Listed below are T cell receptor beta chains from one sample, sequenced in a study of blood T cell repertoires in COVID-19. Clones were sequenced by immunoSEQ multiplex PCR, and TCRdb holds only the in-frame ones, with some missing. The table lists just under 350,000 clones, more than 70% of them singletons. What was sequenced was peripheral blood. All receptors come from a man aged 25-45 years with active or convalescent COVID-19. Each CDR3 is given with its conserved first and last residue. A D gene is named only where the DNA matches it firmly.

d_gene	v_gene	j_gene	CDR3aa
.	TRBV5-1	TRBJ1-4	CASSPVGGKNLFF
TRBD2	TRBV7-3	TRBJ2-3	CASSPGAGGPSGTDTQYF
TRBD1	TRBV24-1	TRBJ2-5	CATSDSRDSQETQYF
TRBD1	TRBV19	TRBJ1-2	CASSSSGTAYGYTF
TRBD1	TRBV27	TRBJ2-1	CASSYRGSSYNEQFF
TRBD1	TRBV6-6	TRBJ2-1	CASSHRGQRKDNEQFF
TRBD1	TRBV25-1	TRBJ1-2	CASSGTGYGYTF
.	TRBV5-1	TRBJ2-1	CASSSEPGYNEQFF
.	TRBV6-2/TRBV6-3	TRBJ1-1	CASSYPVMNTEAFF
.	TRBV6-1	TRBJ2-7	CASSEIGLSGEQYF
.	TRBV14	TRBJ1-1	CASSNDRQVEAFF
.	TRBV6-2/TRBV6-3	TRBJ2-1	CASSLDRNNEQFF
.	TRBV18	TRBJ1-2	CASFKWDTPNYGYTF
TRBD1	TRBV19	TRBJ1-2	CASTGGRIDGYTF
TRBD1	TRBV30	TRBJ2-7	CACSGGGQGYEQYF
TRBD1	TRBV7-2	TRBJ1-6	CASSSDRGTSPLHF
TRBD1	TRBV3-1/TRBV3-2	TRBJ1-2	CASSPTPGQGRYGYTF
TRBD1	TRBV28	TRBJ1-1	CASSRQMTGKNTEAFF
.	TRBV18	TRBJ1-1	CASSPPNRDTEAFF
.	TRBV7-3	TRBJ1-1	CASSSGRGNTEAFF
TRBD2	TRBV19	TRBJ2-1	CASSTTRGGRHNEQFF
.	TRBV6-5	TRBJ2-5	CASSPQRGGTPQYF
.	TRBV5-1	TRBJ2-7	CASSPGQRQSYEQYF
.	TRBV15	TRBJ1-2	CATSRQDSYGYTF
.	TRBV28	TRBJ1-1	CASSLFREYTEAFF
.	TRBV11-1	TRBJ2-1	CASSPDRFEGNEQFF
TRBD1	TRBV2	TRBJ1-1	CASSERSGQGFTEAFF
TRBD1	TRBV6-1	TRBJ2-7	CASSESSGTGFTYEQYF
TRBD2	TRBV7-8	TRBJ2-7	CASSYLAGGVKYEQYF
.	TRBV11-1	TRBJ1-4	CASSRGEKLFF
TRBD1	TRBV7-2	TRBJ1-1	CASSFGQGNTEAFF
TRBD2	TRBV6-1	TRBJ2-3	CASSGGVLAGDFRGTQYF
TRBD1	TRBV29-1	TRBJ1-1	CSVERDRAAEAFF
.	TRBV5-4	TRBJ1-4	CASSLAATNEKLFF
TRBD1	TRBV2	TRBJ1-1	CASSRDRGQSTEAFF
.	TRBV3-1/TRBV3-2	TRBJ2-2	CASSRLGGVTGELFF
TRBD2	TRBV28	TRBJ2-7	CASSLTSGSSYEQYF
.	TRBV10-3	TRBJ1-1	CAIATQKNTEAFF
TRBD1	TRBV11-2	TRBJ2-5	CASGQGIEETQYF
.	TRBV7-3	TRBJ2-5	CASSLRGGETQYF
TRBD1	TRBV6-6	TRBJ2-2	CATSGQGDTGELFF